Below are 27 T cell receptor beta chains sequenced from a single sample in a study of glioma-infiltrating T cells. Amplification of TCR alpha and beta CDR3 regions from RNA used iRepertoire nested multiplex PCR. TCRdb fed the multiplex PCR reads into MiXCR, producing one record per CDR3 protein. Of 150,000 to 200,000 distinct CDR3 sequences detected, around 40% appear once; the ten largest clones hold roughly 5.2%. The sample was glioma tissue, nonneoplastic brain tissue, or PBMCs (not recorded which). All receptors derive from a human donor with low-grade glioma or glioblastoma, undergoing nonglioma brain surgery, or in good health (not recorded which).

The rearrangement links TRBV28 to TRBJ2-3, with D hard to call. Trimming cost V 6 bases and J 5 bases, with 15 bases left between them. Per the germline V gene, CDR1 is MDHEN and CDR2 is SYDVKM. The CDR3 is 14 residues long. The CDR3 DNA follows: TGTGCCAGCAGATCCCAAGGTTGGGAAGATACGCAGTATTTT. Its translation is CASRSQGWEDTQYF.

The rearrangement links TRBV4-2 to TRBJ2-3; 12 nucleotides align to TRBD2. The CDR3 spans 17 residues. V gave up 1 base and J gave up 4 bases; unmatched junction bases: 6. The germline gives CDR1 LGHNA, CDR2 YNFKEQ. The DNA for the CDR3 is TGTGCCAGCAGCCAAGGACGACTAGCGGGAGTTCCAGATACGCAGTATTTT. Translated: CASSQGRLAGVPDTQYF.

The CDR3 loop reads CASSLYGKDLSPLHF. CDR3 in DNA: TGTGCCAGCAGTCTATACGGGAAGGACCTTTCACCCCTCCACTTT. J is TRBJ1-6 and V is TRBV27, with D unclear. The germline gives CDR1 MNHEY, CDR2 SMNVEV (reference sequence). The CDR3 runs to 15 residues. V was cut by 5 bases and J by 9 bases, with 17 bases left in between.

This clonotype came up once. A much larger clone is a single base away; this may be a read error. This chain links TRBV6-1 with TRBJ2-1; no reliable D call. The CDR3 loop spans 13 amino acids. V lost 6 bases, J lost 10 bases, and 16 bases lay in between. Per germline, CDR1 MNHNS and CDR2 SASEGT. The CDR3 loop reads CASSLSMSDEQFF. CDR3 bases: TGTGCCAGCAGCTTGTCCATGTCGGACGAGCAGTTCTTC.

A remark on this clonotype: One junction end disagrees with the germline gene, perhaps due to a read error. The chain recombines TRBV6-1 with TRBJ2-3; D gene ambiguous. Germline lookup yields CDR1 MNHNS and CDR2 SASEGT. The CDR3 has 13 residues. The CDR3 spells CASGRRRTDTKYF. DNA for the CDR3: TGTGCCAGCGGTCGAAGAAGAACAGATACGAAGTATTTT.

As concerns this clonotype: Possible read error: a much larger clone is one base away. The chain couples TRBV14 to TRBJ1-1; no firm D call. The V gene's germline CDR1 is SGHDN and CDR2 FVKESK. The CDR3 contains 13 residues. The V and J ends lost 4 bases and 5 bases respectively, with 11 bases between them. In DNA form, the CDR3 reads TGTGCCAGCAGCCTCAGACATAGGACTGAAGCTTTCTTT. It specifies CASSLRHRTEAFF.

This clonotype was seen many times. The rearrangement joins TRBV20-1 to TRBJ2-7; no firm D call. Germline V gives CDR1 DFQATT, CDR2 SNEGSKA (reference sequence). The CDR3 sequence is 14 residues long. V was pared by 3 bases and J by 0 bases, with 12 bases between. The CDR3 sequence: CSASRRRGSYEQYF. Written as DNA, the CDR3 is TGCAGTGCTAGTCGTAGGCGAGGCTCCTACGAGCAGTACTTC.

This clonotype was picked up many times. The chain has TRBV28 and TRBJ2-1; the match to TRBD1 covers 8 bases. J gave up 9 bases and V 6 bases, and 16 bases lay outside the gene matches. CDR1 is MDHEN and CDR2 is SYDVKM in the germline V gene. This CDR3 has 16 residues. The chain's CDR3 is CASRTARTGIGGEQFF. CDR3 DNA: TGTGCCAGCAGGACCGCGAGGACAGGGATTGGTGGTGAGCAGTTCTTC.

A remark on this clonotype: A much larger clone is a single base away; this may be a read error. The chain links TRBV7-2 to TRBJ1-3; D remains ambiguous. The germline V gene encodes CDR1 SGHTA and CDR2 FQGNSA. The CDR3 covers 13 residues. CDR3 nucleotide sequence: TGTGCCAGCAGATTAGGTTTAGGAAACACCATATATTTT. Translated: CASRLGLGNTIYF.

Comments on this clonotype: Being one base from a much bigger clone, this may be a read error. The chain employs TRBV7-9 and TRBJ2-3; D not resolved. This CDR3 is built from 13 residues. Germline-derived CDR1 and CDR2 are SEHNR and FQNEAQ (reference sequence). The CDR3 DNA sequence: TGTGCCAGCAGCTTAGCTGGGTCAGATACGCGGTATTTT. Amino acid sequence: CASSLAGSDTRYF.

The gene calls are TRBV9 and TRBJ1-3; no definite D call. The CDR3 extends over 15 amino acids. Germline V gene sequence: CDR1 SGDLS, CDR2 YYNGEE. Trimming shortened V by 1 base and J by 0 bases, and 8 bases separated the two germline ends. The DNA of the CDR3 is TGTGCCAGCAGCGTACAGGAGAGCTCTGGAAACACCATATATTTT. Encoded protein: CASSVQESSGNTIYF.

This clonotype was picked up one time. The chain couples TRBV20-1 to TRBJ2-3; 13 bases line up with TRBD2. Per germline, CDR1 DFQATT and CDR2 SNEGSKA (reference sequence). The CDR3 is 16 amino acids. V shed 0 bases, J shed 3 bases, and the junction held 3 bases outside the gene matches. CDR3 loop: CSARELAGGPTDTQYF. The CDR3 nucleotides are TGCAGTGCTAGAGAACTAGCGGGAGGGCCGACAGATACGCAGTATTTT.

A word on this clonotype: A much larger clone sits a single nucleotide away, making a read error possible. The rearrangement links TRBV15 to TRBJ2-7, with TRBD2 matching 11 bases. Germline V gene data show CDR1 as LNHNV and CDR2 as YYDKDF (reference sequence). V lost 1 base, J lost 0 bases, and 5 bases stayed unmatched. The CDR3 is 17 amino acids. The CDR3 sequence: CATSRVGGTSGSYEQYF. The CDR3 nucleotides read TGTGCCACCAGCAGAGTGGGCGGGACTAGCGGCTCCTACGAGCAGTACTTC.

This clonotype was observed at least ten times. The V call is TRBV6-1, the J call TRBJ2-7; D might be TRBD2 (5 bases). CDR3 length equals 13 residues. V was clipped by 3 bases and J by 3 bases, with 9 bases between them. Germline V gene sequence: CDR1 MNHNS, CDR2 SASEGT. CDR3 DNA: TGTGCCAGCAGTGAGGACTTCTACTACGAGCAGTACTTC. Its protein is CASSEDFYYEQYF.

This clonotype was counted a few times. CDR3 amino acids: CSVRTASYEQYF. CDR3 nucleotide sequence: TGCAGCGTCCGGACAGCGTCATACGAGCAGTACTTC. V is TRBV29-1 and J is TRBJ2-7, with TRBD1 as a possible D gene (6 bases). This CDR3 spans 12 amino acids. Trimming cost V 6 bases and J 4 bases, with 13 bases left between them. Germline CDR1 reads SQVTM; CDR2 reads ANQGSEA.

Comments on this clonotype: A much larger clone differs by one base, so this may be a read error. This chain connects TRBV18 to TRBJ1-1; D uncertain. The CDR3 length is 14 residues. Per the germline V gene, CDR1 is KGHSH and CDR2 is LQKENI. CDR3 region: CASSREGGDTEDFF. In DNA, the CDR3 is TGTGCCAGCTCTAGGGAGGGCGGAGACACTGAAGATTTCTTT.

This clonotype was recorded many times. This sequence joins TRBV28 and TRBJ1-5, with 8 bases matching TRBD1. V shed 4 bases and J 5 bases; nucleotides not matched to a gene: 7. CDR3 length: 15 amino acids. Per the germline V gene, CDR1 is MDHEN and CDR2 is SYDVKM. CDR3 sequence reads: CASSSPQGAHQPQHF. CDR3 coding DNA: TGTGCCAGCAGTTCCCCCCAGGGGGCCCATCAGCCCCAGCATTTT.

Points on this clonotype: Being one base from a much bigger clone, this may be a read error. This sequence joins TRBV28 and TRBJ1-4; D is ambiguous. From germline, CDR1 is MDHEN and CDR2 SYDVKM. Trimming took 3 bases from V and 5 from J, leaving 13 bases between them. The CDR3 extends over 15 amino acids. The CDR3 DNA sequence: TGTGCCAGCAGTTTTTGGAACAGCCCCAATGAAAAACTGTTTTTT. This codes for CASSFWNSPNEKLFF. Together with reference TRBV28 and TRBJ1-4, the CDR3 gives the full variable domain: DVKVTQSSRYLVKRTGEKVFLECVQDMDHENMFWYRQDPGLGLRLIYFSYDVKMKEKGDIPEGYSVSREKKERFSLILESASTNQTSMYLCASSFWNSPNEKLFFGSGTQLSVL.

This clonotype occurred many times. V is TRBV15 and J is TRBJ2-7; the match to TRBD2 covers 11 bases. With 2 bases clipped from V and 4 bases from J, the junction kept 4 bases outside the gene matches. The CDR3 totals 15 residues. CDR1 LNHNV and CDR2 YYDKDF come from the germline V gene (reference sequence). The CDR3 DNA is TGTGCCACCAGCAGACAGACTAGCGGGATTTACGAGCAGTACTTC. Its translation is CATSRQTSGIYEQYF.

The V gene is TRBV27, the J gene TRBJ2-1, with D tentatively TRBD2 (7 bases). Germline V lookup: CDR1 MNHEY, CDR2 SMNVEV (reference sequence). This CDR3 is 15 amino acids long. V shed 5 bases and J shed 9 bases, with 20 bases lying between them. In DNA form, the CDR3 reads TGTGCCAGCAGTACTACTAGGGGGAGGGACGCTGAGCAGTTCTTC. Its translation: CASSTTRGRDAEQFF.

To note about this clonotype: Since no conserved phenylalanine or tryptophan closes the CDR3, a read error is the likely cause. This rearrangement joins TRBV2 to TRBJ2-5; D is tentatively TRBD1 or TRBD2 (6 bases each). This CDR3 comprises 15 residues. Deletions cut 6 bases from V and 2 bases from J, with 16 bases between. Per germline, CDR1 SNHLY and CDR2 FYNNEI. The CDR3 here is CASRFERGAQETQYS. The CDR3 bases are TGTGCCAGCAGGTTTGAAAGGGGGGCTCAAGAGACCCAGTACTCC.

The chain couples TRBV7-9 to TRBJ1-1, with TRBD1 as a possible D gene (6 bases). Germline CDR1 and CDR2: SEHNR and FQNEAQ (reference sequence). CDR3 size: 14 residues. V lost 5 bases to trimming and J lost 1 base, with 11 bases between them. As DNA, the CDR3 is TGTGCCAGCAGCCAACAGGGTCCGAACACTGAAGCTTTCTTT. It codes for CASSQQGPNTEAFF.

With regard to this clonotype: A much larger clone lies one base from this, so it may be a read error. The rearrangement links TRBV28 to TRBJ2-1; D call uncertain. Germline CDR1 and CDR2: MDHEN and SYDVKM. V lost 9 bases and J lost 5, with 14 bases in between. This CDR3 contains 13 residues. Here the CDR3 DNA reads TGTGCCAGGGGTGAGTCAGGTCACAATGAGCAGTTCTTC. Residues: CARGESGHNEQFF.

This clonotype showed up many times. CDR3 protein: CSAAGLEGADTQYF. The CDR3 region has the DNA TGCAGTGCCGCCGGACTAGAGGGGGCAGATACGCAGTATTTT. This chain uses TRBV20-1 with TRBJ2-3, with D possibly TRBD2 on 7 matching bases. Deletions cut 6 bases from V and 4 bases from J, with 17 bases between. Per the germline V gene, CDR1 is DFQATT and CDR2 is SNEGSKA (reference sequence). This CDR3 has 14 amino acids.

About this clonotype: This may stem from a read error, because a much larger clone lies one nucleotide away. This rearrangement joins TRBV7-2 to TRBJ2-3; perhaps TRBD2 as D (5 bases). The CDR3 consists of 13 residues. Trimming stripped 5 bases from V and 6 bases from J, with 12 bases between. CDR1 SGHTA and CDR2 FQGNSA come from the germline V gene. CDR3 sequence: CASSSTRGDTQYF. In nucleotides, the CDR3 is TGTGCCAGCAGCAGCACCCGAGGGGATACGCAGTATTTT.

This clonotype was counted only a few times. This chain joins TRBV14 and TRBJ1-2; D ambiguous. The CDR3 is 12 residues long. Germline V gene lookup returns CDR1 SGHDN and CDR2 FVKESK. The ends were cut back, 2 bases at V and 0 bases at J, with 1 base in the middle. The CDR3 DNA follows: TGTGCCAGCAGCCAAACTAACTATGGCTACACCTTC. Translation: CASSQTNYGYTF.

Note on this clonotype: Given a much more abundant clone one base away, this may be a read error. The J gene is TRBJ1-6, the V gene TRBV20-1; possible D gene TRBD1, 6 bases. CDR3 length: 13 residues. Looked up from germline, CDR1 is DFQATT and CDR2 is SNEGSKA (reference sequence). The CDR3 region has the DNA TGCAGTTCTAGCCGCATAGGGGGATCACCCCTCCACTTT. As protein: CSSSRIGGSPLHF.